A single sample gave rise to the 22 T cell receptor beta chains below, sequenced in a study of CD8 T cells in ankylosing spondylitis. TCRdb recomputed calls from the 5' RACE reads with MiXCR, one row per CDR3 protein. The table has about 160,000 distinct CDR3 sequences, 18% seen once. Input material: blood, either unsorted or a sorted T cell fraction (not recorded which). These receptors all come from a male donor with ankylosing spondylitis or in good health (not recorded which).

The rearrangement links TRBV11-1 to TRBJ2-7; no clear D gene. This CDR3 is 16 amino acids long. The germline gives CDR1 SGHAT, CDR2 FQDESV (reference sequence). With 0 bases removed from V and 0 bases from J, the gap between germline ends came to 12 bases. The CDR3 spells CASSLAAQSVSYEQYF. For the CDR3, the DNA is TGTGCCAGCAGCTTAGCGGCACAGTCCGTCTCCTACGAGCAGTACTTC.

This clonotype appeared a few times. This rearrangement joins TRBV14 to TRBJ2-3; D is uncertain. CDR3 size: 13 residues. Trimming left V 7 bases short and J 2 bases short, with 10 bases between. Germline V gene data show CDR1 as SGHDN and CDR2 as FVKESK. The CDR3 nucleotides are TGTGCCAGCACTCAAGATTTCACAGATACGCAGTATTTT. Its protein is CASTQDFTDTQYF.

The sample holds a few counts of this clonotype. The V call is TRBV12-3 or TRBV12-4, the J call TRBJ1-2; tentatively, D is TRBD1 (5 bases). CDR3 length: 13 residues. With 6 bases removed from V and 3 bases from J, the gap between germline ends came to 11 bases. CDR3 sequence: CASSYTGDYGYTF. The CDR3 DNA reads TGTGCCAGCAGCTATACAGGAGACTATGGCTACACCTTC.

In its sample, this clonotype was seen a few times. The CDR3 spells CASSQTGSGLANNEQFF. CDR3 nucleotides: TGTGCCAGCAGCCAAACGGGGTCCGGACTAGCGAACAATGAGCAGTTCTTC. J is TRBJ2-1 and V is TRBV7-8; 9 positions agree with TRBD2. The ends lost 5 bases at V and 5 bases at J; junction bases unmatched: 13. Germline V gives CDR1 SGHVS, CDR2 FQNEAQ. The CDR3 consists of 17 residues.

In its sample, this clonotype was seen a few times. The rearrangement links TRBV30 to TRBJ2-1; TRBD2 agrees at 12 bases. The germline V gene has CDR1 GTSNPN and CDR2 SVGIG (reference sequence). Losses at the gene ends were 0 bases for V and 8 bases for J; bases not matched to a gene: 5. The CDR3 length is 15 residues. For the CDR3, the DNA is TGTGCCTGGAGTGTAGGGCTAGCGGGAGGGGATGAGCAGTTCTTC. Translated: CAWSVGLAGGDEQFF.

In this sample, this clonotype turned up many times. The rearrangement joins TRBV3-1 to TRBJ1-6; TRBD1 agrees at 7 bases. From germline, CDR1 is LGHDT and CDR2 YNNKEL (reference sequence). V shed 1 base, J shed 5 bases, and the junction held 2 bases outside the gene matches. CDR3 length equals 15 residues. CDR3 in DNA: TGTGCCAGCAGCCAAGGGCAGGGGGATAATTCACCCCTCCACTTT. Amino acids: CASSQGQGDNSPLHF.

This rearrangement joins TRBV9 to TRBJ1-6, with 8 nucleotides matching TRBD1. This CDR3 has 16 amino acids. Trimming took 4 bases from V and 2 from J; bases not matched to a gene: 5. The germline CDR1 and CDR2 sequences are SGDLS and YYNGEE. CDR3 protein: CASSRGQGAYNSPLHF. In DNA form, the CDR3 reads TGTGCCAGCAGCCGAGGACAGGGCGCCTATAATTCACCCCTCCACTTT. The variable domain in full, with the rest retrieved from reference TRBV9 and TRBJ1-6, is DSGVTQTPKHLITATGQRVTLRCSPRSGDLSVYWYQQSLDQGLQFLIQYYNGEERAKGNILERFSAQQFPDLHSELNLSSLELGDSALYFCASSRGQGAYNSPLHFGNGTRLTVT.

There are many counts of this clonotype. The V gene is TRBV5-1, the J gene TRBJ2-3; D is possibly TRBD2 (5 bases). V was pared by 4 bases and J by 3 bases, with 12 bases between. The V gene's germline CDR1 is SGHRS and CDR2 YFSETQ. CDR3 length: 14 amino acids. DNA of the CDR3: TGCGCCAGCAGCATTTCAGAGGGAACAGATACGCAGTATTTT. Its protein product is CASSISEGTDTQYF. Supplemented by reference TRBV5-1 and TRBJ2-3, the full variable domain reads KAGVTQTPRYLIKTRGQQVTLSCSPISGHRSVSWYQQTPGQGLQFLFEYFSETQRNKGNFPGRFSGRQFSNSRSEMNVSTLELGDSALYLCASSISEGTDTQYFGPGTRLTVL.

The chain couples TRBV19 to TRBJ2-1; 12 nucleotides match TRBD2. CDR1 LNHDA and CDR2 SQIVND come from the germline V gene (reference sequence). The CDR3 extends over 17 amino acids. V was clipped by 5 bases and J by 8 bases; unmatched bases: 13. The CDR3 sequence: CASSLRILAGGPHEQFF. CDR3 in DNA: TGTGCCAGTAGTCTCCGGATACTAGCGGGAGGCCCCCATGAGCAGTTCTTC.

This clonotype appeared many times. This chain joins TRBV29-1 and TRBJ2-7; D may be TRBD2 (7 bases). Germline CDR1 is SQVTM and CDR2 is ANQGSEA. Trimming removed 7 bases from V and 6 bases from J, with 22 bases in between. The CDR3 covers 14 residues. In DNA form, the CDR3 reads TGCAGCGCCCAGCCGCGTGGGGGGGCGGGCGAGCAGTACTTC. Protein sequence: CSAQPRGGAGEQYF.

This clonotype has a count of ten or more. The chain uses TRBV5-1 and TRBJ1-3; no reliable D call. Trimming took off 4 bases at V and 2 bases at J, with 16 bases between the two ends. Germline V gives CDR1 SGHRS, CDR2 YFSETQ. The length of the CDR3 is 16 residues. This CDR3 reads CASSPPSIGPGNTIYF. The CDR3 DNA sequence: TGCGCCAGCAGCCCTCCCTCCATCGGTCCTGGAAACACCATATATTTT.

The chain joins TRBV29-1 to TRBJ2-7, with TRBD2 as a possible D gene (6 bases). Trimming stripped 7 bases from V and 2 bases from J, with 12 bases between. Germline-derived CDR1 and CDR2 are SQVTM and ANQGSEA. There are 12 residues in the CDR3. The CDR3 DNA is TGCAGCGCATTTAGCGGCGCCTACGAGCAGTACTTC. It is translated as CSAFSGAYEQYF.

This clonotype was picked up many times. J is TRBJ2-3 and V is TRBV5-1; no clear D. CDR3 length: 16 amino acids. The V gene's germline CDR1 is SGHRS and CDR2 YFSETQ. The V gene lost 0 bases and the J gene lost 0 bases, with 11 bases spanning the gap. Here the CDR3 DNA reads TGCGCCAGCAGCTTGGATGGCTACCTTAGCACAGATACGCAGTATTTT. It encodes CASSLDGYLSTDTQYF.

V and J are TRBV11-2 and TRBJ1-6; no reliable D call. Trimming took 7 bases from V and 0 from J, leaving 7 bases between them. The CDR3 runs 14 residues. CDR1 SGHAT and CDR2 FQNNGV come from the germline V gene. The CDR3 DNA follows: TGTGCCAGCAACTTTAACTCCTATAATTCACCCCTCCACTTT. Protein product: CASNFNSYNSPLHF.

This clonotype was counted at least ten times. The J gene is TRBJ2-7, the V gene TRBV20-1; D assignment may be TRBD1 or TRBD2 (5 bases each). The CDR3 has 15 residues. Per the germline V gene, CDR1 is DFQATT and CDR2 is SNEGSKA (reference sequence). Trimming cost V 0 bases and J 4 bases, with 16 bases left between them. CDR3 DNA: TGCAGTGCTAGAGAGCGCTTCGGGGCCGTATACGAGCAGTACTTC. Encoded protein: CSARERFGAVYEQYF.

This clonotype was recorded at least ten times. The chain couples TRBV5-1 to TRBJ1-1; the D gene is possibly TRBD1 (6 bases). The CDR3 is 14 residues long. The V end was cut by 4 bases, the J end by 6 bases, with 16 bases between. From germline, CDR1 is SGHRS and CDR2 YFSETQ. The CDR3 DNA sequence: TGCGCCAGCAGCCTCTCCCCGGGGGCCCCTGAAGCTTTCTTT. The encoded protein is CASSLSPGAPEAFF.

This clonotype has a count of ten or more. The CDR3 DNA reads TGTGCCAGCAGCTCCCGGACAGGAAGCAATCAGCCCCAGCATTTT. This encodes CASSSRTGSNQPQHF. The chain has TRBV5-6 and TRBJ1-5, with TRBD1 matching 7 bases. V shed 3 bases, J shed 1 base, and the junction held 4 bases outside the gene matches. The CDR3 covers 15 residues. Germline CDR1 reads SGHDT; CDR2 reads YYEEEE.

This clonotype was detected ten times or more. The chain is built from TRBV9 and TRBJ1-2; no clear D gene. The germline V gene has CDR1 SGDLS and CDR2 YYNGEE. V was cut by 0 bases and J by 4 bases, with 10 bases left in between. The CDR3 runs 14 residues. CDR3 sequence: CASSVEESGYGYTF. The CDR3 region has the DNA TGTGCCAGCAGCGTAGAGGAAAGCGGCTATGGCTACACCTTC.

This clonotype has more than one count but fewer than ten. The chain combines TRBV27 with TRBJ2-2, with a tentative D call TRBD2 (6 bases). Trimming removed 7 bases from V and 5 bases from J, with 11 bases in between. The germline V gene encodes CDR1 MNHEY and CDR2 SMNVEV (reference sequence). This CDR3 spans 13 amino acids. The CDR3 sequence is CASNRGGTGELFF. The CDR3 DNA sequence: TGTGCCAGCAATAGGGGAGGTACCGGGGAGCTGTTTTTT.

This clonotype occurred many times. CDR3 protein: CSAVSGQGYNSPLHF. CDR3 in DNA: TGCAGTGCCGTATCGGGACAGGGGTATAATTCACCCCTCCACTTT. V usage is TRBV20-1 and J usage is TRBJ1-6; 10 positions match TRBD1. This CDR3 comprises 15 residues. Germline assignment: CDR1 DFQATT and CDR2 SNEGSKA (reference sequence). The J segment lost 4 bases and the V segment lost 6 bases, leaving 6 bases of the junction unmatched.

Note on this clonotype: The junction differs from germline at one of its ends, possibly a read error. Here the CDR3 DNA reads TGTGCCAGCAGCGGGACAGGCCTTATGAACACTGAAGCTCTCTTT. Protein sequence: CASSGTGLMNTEALF. The gene calls are TRBV9 and TRBJ1-1; 7 nucleotides agree with TRBD1. The CDR3 is 15 residues long. In germline, CDR1 is SGDLS, CDR2 YYNGEE.

The table lists this clonotype with a few counts. V is TRBV30 and J is TRBJ1-2; D is undetermined. The CDR3 is made up of 10 amino acids. CDR1 and CDR2 from the germline V gene are GTSNPN and SVGIG (reference sequence). Trimming shortened V by 1 base and J by 8 bases, and 5 bases separated the two germline ends. The DNA for the CDR3 is TGTGCCTGGAGTGGACTGGGCTACACCTTC. Amino acids: CAWSGLGYTF.